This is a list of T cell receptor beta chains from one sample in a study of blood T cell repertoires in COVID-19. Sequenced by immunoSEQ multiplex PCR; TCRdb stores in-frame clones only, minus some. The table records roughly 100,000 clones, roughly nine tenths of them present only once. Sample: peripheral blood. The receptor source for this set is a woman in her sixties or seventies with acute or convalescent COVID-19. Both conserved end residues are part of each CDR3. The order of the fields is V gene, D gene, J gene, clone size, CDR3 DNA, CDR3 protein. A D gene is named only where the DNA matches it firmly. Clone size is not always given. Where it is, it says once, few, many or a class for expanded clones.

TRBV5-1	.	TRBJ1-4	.	TGCGCCAGCAGCAGGGGCCAGACAGACATTAATGAAAAACTGTTTTTT	CASSRGQTDINEKLFF
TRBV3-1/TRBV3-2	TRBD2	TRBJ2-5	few	TGTGCCAGCAGCCAGGGACTAGCGGGGGGCCAAGAGACCCAGTACTTC	CASSQGLAGGQETQYF
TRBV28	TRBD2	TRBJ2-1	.	TGTGCCAGCAGTCCCCAGGGACTAGCCCCCAATGGGCAGTTCTTC	CASSPQGLAPNGQFF
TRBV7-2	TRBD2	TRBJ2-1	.	TGTGCCAGCAGCTTAGGGGGAGGGAATGGTCGGGTTAATGAGCAGTTCTTC	CASSLGGGNGRVNEQFF
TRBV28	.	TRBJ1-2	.	TGTGCCAGCAGTTTTGGACAGTTCAGCTATGGCTACACCTTC	CASSFGQFSYGYTF
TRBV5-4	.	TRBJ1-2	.	TGTGCCAGCAGCTTGGCTGTCGGGGGGAATCGGAACTATGGCTACACCTTC	CASSLAVGGNRNYGYTF
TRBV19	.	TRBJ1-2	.	TGTGCCAGTAGTCCCTCTACAGGAAACTATGGCTACACCTTC	CASSPSTGNYGYTF
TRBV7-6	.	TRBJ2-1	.	TGTGCCAGCAGCACACAGGTCGGGCAAAGCTCCTACAATGAGCAGTTCTTC	CASSTQVGQSSYNEQFF
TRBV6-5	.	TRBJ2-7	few	TGTGCCAGCAGTTCAAAGGAGGGTAGGGCCTACGAGCAGTACTTC	CASSSKEGRAYEQYF
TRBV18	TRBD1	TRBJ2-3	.	TGTGCCAGCTCACGAAACGTTAGGGGGCATGCAGATACGCAGTATTTT	CASSRNVRGHADTQYF
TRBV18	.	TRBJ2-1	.	TGTGCCAGCTCACCGTCGCGACTGAGCTACAATGAGCAGTTCTTC	CASSPSRLSYNEQFF
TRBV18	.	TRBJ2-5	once	TGTGCCAGCTCACGAGATGTCGGGGGTTGGGAGACCCAGTACTTC	CASSRDVGGWETQYF
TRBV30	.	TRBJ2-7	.	TGTGCCTGGAGTAGGGGCACCTCCTACGAGCAGTACTTC	CAWSRGTSYEQYF
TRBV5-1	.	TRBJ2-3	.	TGCGCCAGCAGCTCGACAGGAGGCTCCACAGATACGCAGTATTTT	CASSSTGGSTDTQYF
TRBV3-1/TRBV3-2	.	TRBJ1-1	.	TGTGCCAGCAGCCCCTCAAGGGAGGGAGGTGAAGCTTTCTTT	CASSPSREGGEAFF
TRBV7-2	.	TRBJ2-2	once	TGTGCCAGCAGCGTACAAGGGGGCACCGGGGAGCTGTTTTTT	CASSVQGGTGELFF
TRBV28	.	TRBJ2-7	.	TGTGCCAGCAATTACAGGGCCGTGGACGAGCAGTACTTC	CASNYRAVDEQYF
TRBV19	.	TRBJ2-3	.	TGTGCCAGTAGCACCCGGACAGCTAGCACAGATACGCAGTATTTT	CASSTRTASTDTQYF
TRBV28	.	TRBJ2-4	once	TGTGCCAGCAGCCCTACCCAAACCCGAGCCAAAAACATTCAGTACTTC	CASSPTQTRAKNIQYF
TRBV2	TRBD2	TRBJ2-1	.	TGTGCCAGCCTCTGGACTAGCGACTACAATGAGCAGTTCTTC	CASLWTSDYNEQFF
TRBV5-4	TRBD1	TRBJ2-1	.	TGTGCCAGCAGCGGACCCCCGGGACAGGGGCTGACTGAGCAGTTCTTC	CASSGPPGQGLTEQFF
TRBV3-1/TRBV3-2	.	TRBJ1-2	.	TGTGCCAGCAGCCAAGGACAGTATGGCTACACCTTC	CASSQGQYGYTF